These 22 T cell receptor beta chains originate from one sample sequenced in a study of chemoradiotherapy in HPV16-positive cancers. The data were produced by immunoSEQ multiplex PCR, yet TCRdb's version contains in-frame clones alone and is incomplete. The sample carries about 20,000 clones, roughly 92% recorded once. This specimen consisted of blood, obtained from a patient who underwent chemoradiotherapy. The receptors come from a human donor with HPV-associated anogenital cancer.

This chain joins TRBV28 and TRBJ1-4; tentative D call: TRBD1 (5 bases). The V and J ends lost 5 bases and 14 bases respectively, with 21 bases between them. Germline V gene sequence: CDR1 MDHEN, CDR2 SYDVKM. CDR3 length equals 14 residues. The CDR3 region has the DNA TGTGCCAGCAGTCGTTCACTCATCAGGGTAACGCTGTTTTTT. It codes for CASSRSLIRVTLFF. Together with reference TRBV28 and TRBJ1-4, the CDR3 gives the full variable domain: DVKVTQSSRYLVKRTGEKVFLECVQDMDHENMFWYRQDPGLGLRLIYFSYDVKMKEKGDIPEGYSVSREKKERFSLILESASTNQTSMYLCASSRSLIRVTLFFGSGTQLSVL.

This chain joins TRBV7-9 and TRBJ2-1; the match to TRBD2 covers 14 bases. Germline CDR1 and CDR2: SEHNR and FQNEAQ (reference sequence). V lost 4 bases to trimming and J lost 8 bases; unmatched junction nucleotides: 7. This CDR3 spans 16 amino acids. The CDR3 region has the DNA TGTGCCAGCAGCTCCCGGACTAGCGGGGGGCGCGATGAGCAGTTCTTC. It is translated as CASSSRTSGGRDEQFF.

The CDR3 spells CATSRFPNLAAGSYEQYF. The CDR3 nucleotides read TGTGCCACCAGCAGATTTCCCAACCTAGCGGCGGGGTCCTACGAGCAGTACTTC. This chain links TRBV15 with TRBJ2-7; 7 bases are shared with TRBD2. Per the germline V gene, CDR1 is LNHNV and CDR2 is YYDKDF (reference sequence). This CDR3 is built from 18 residues. The V gene end was trimmed by 2 bases and the J gene end by 1 base; junction bases not matched to a gene: 14. Full variable domain (rest looked up from reference TRBV15 and TRBJ2-7): DAMVIQNPRYQVTQFGKPVTLSCSQTLNHNVMYWYQQKSSQAPKLLFHYYDKDFNNEADTPDNFQSRRPNTSFCFLDIRSPGLGDTAMYLCATSRFPNLAAGSYEQYFGPGTRLTVT.

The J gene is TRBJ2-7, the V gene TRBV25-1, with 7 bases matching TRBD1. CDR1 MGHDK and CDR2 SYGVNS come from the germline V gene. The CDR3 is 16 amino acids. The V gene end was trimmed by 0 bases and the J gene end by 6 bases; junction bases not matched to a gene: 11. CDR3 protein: CASSEYRGRPGLEQYF. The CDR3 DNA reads TGTGCCAGCAGTGAATATAGGGGGCGGCCTGGGCTCGAGCAGTACTTC.

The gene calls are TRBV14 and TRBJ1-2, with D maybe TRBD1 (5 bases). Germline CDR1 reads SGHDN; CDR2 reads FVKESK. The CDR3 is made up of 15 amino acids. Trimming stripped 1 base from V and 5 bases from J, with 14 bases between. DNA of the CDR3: TGTGCCAGCAGCCAAGTACCACAGGCGAATTATGGCTACACCTTC. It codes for CASSQVPQANYGYTF.

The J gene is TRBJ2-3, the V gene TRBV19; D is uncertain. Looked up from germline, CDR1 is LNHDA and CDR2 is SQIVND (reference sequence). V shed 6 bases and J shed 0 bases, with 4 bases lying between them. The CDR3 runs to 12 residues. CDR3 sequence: CASRSSTDTQYF. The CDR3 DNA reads TGTGCCAGTAGGAGTAGCACAGATACGCAGTATTTT.

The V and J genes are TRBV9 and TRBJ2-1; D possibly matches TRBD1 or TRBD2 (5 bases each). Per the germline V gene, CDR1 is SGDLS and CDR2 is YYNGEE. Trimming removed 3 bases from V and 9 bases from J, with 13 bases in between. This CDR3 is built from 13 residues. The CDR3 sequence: CASSDLGDIEQFF. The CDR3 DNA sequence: TGTGCCAGCAGCGACCTGGGGGATATTGAGCAGTTCTTC.

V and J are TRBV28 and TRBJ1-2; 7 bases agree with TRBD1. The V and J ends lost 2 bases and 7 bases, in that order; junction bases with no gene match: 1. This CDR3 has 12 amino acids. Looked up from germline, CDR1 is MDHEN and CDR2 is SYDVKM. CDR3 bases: TGTGCCAGCAGTTTACCAGGGGGTGGCTACACCTTC. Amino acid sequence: CASSLPGGGYTF.

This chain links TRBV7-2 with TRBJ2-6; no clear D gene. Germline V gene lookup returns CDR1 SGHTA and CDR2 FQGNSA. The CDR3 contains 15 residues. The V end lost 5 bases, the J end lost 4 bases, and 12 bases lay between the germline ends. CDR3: CASSQDGSGANVLTF. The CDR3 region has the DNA TGTGCCAGCAGCCAAGATGGCTCAGGGGCCAACGTCCTGACTTTC.

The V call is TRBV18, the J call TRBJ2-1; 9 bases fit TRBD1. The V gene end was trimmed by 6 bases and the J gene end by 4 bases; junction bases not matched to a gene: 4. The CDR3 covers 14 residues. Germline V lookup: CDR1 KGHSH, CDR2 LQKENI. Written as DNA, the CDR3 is TGTGCCAGCTCGGCCGGGACAGGGTACAATGAGCAGTTCTTC. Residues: CASSAGTGYNEQFF. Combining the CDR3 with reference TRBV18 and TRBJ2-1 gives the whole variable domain NAGVMQNPRHLVRRRGQEARLRCSPMKGHSHVYWYRQLPEEGLKFMVYLQKENIIDESGMPKERFSAEFPKEGPSILRIQQVVRGDSAAYFCASSAGTGYNEQFFGPGTRLTVL.

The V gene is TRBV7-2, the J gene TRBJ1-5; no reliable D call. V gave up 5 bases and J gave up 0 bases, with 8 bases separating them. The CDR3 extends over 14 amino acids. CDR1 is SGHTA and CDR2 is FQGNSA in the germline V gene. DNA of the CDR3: TGTGCCAGCAGCGCCGGGATTAGCAATCAGCCCCAGCATTTT. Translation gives CASSAGISNQPQHF.

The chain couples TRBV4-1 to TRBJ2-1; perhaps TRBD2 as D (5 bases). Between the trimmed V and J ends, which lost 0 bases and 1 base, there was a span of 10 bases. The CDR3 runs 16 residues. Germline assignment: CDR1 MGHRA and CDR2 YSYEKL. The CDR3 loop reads CASSQDPWRSYNEQFF. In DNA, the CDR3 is TGCGCCAGCAGCCAAGATCCCTGGAGGTCCTACAATGAGCAGTTCTTC.

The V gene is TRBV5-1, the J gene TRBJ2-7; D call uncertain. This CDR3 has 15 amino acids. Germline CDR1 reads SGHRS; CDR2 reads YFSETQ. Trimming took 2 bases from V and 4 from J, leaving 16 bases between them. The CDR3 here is CASSFMAGKVYEQYF. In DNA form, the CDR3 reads TGCGCCAGCAGCTTCATGGCAGGAAAGGTATACGAGCAGTACTTC.

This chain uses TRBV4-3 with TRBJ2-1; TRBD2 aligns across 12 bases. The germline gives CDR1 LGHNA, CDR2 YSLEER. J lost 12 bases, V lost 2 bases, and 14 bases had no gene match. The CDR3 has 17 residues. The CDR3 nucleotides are TGCGCCAGCAGCCAATTCCCTAGCGGGGGGGCCGGCTATTCGCAGTTCTTC. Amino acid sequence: CASSQFPSGGAGYSQFF.

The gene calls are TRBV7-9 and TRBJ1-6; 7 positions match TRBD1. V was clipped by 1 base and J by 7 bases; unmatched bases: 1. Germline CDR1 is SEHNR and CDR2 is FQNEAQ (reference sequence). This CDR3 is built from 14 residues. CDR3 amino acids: CASSLDRGNSPLHF. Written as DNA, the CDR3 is TGTGCCAGCAGCTTAGACAGGGGCAATTCACCCCTCCACTTT.

The CDR3 nucleotides are TGTGCCAGCAGCGTATCCCCAGGGTCCACTGAAGCTTTCTTT. This codes for CASSVSPGSTEAFF. J is TRBJ1-1 and V is TRBV9, with a tentative D call TRBD1 (5 bases). The CDR3 is made up of 14 amino acids. Germline V gene sequence: CDR1 SGDLS, CDR2 YYNGEE. Trimming removed 1 base at V and 4 bases at J, with 11 bases between.

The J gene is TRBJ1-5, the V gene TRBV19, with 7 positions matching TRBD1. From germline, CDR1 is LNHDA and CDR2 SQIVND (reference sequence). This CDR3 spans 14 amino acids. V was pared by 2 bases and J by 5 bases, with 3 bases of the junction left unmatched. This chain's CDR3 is CASSIRGPHQPQHF. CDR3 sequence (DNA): TGTGCCAGTAGTATAAGGGGGCCGCATCAGCCCCAGCATTTT.

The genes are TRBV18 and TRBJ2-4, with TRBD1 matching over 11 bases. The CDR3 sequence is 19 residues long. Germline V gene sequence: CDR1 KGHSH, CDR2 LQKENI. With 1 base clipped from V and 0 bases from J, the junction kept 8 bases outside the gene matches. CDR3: CASSPLGQGARSAKNIQYF. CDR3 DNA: TGTGCCAGCTCACCACTTGGACAGGGGGCCAGGTCAGCCAAAAACATTCAGTACTTC.

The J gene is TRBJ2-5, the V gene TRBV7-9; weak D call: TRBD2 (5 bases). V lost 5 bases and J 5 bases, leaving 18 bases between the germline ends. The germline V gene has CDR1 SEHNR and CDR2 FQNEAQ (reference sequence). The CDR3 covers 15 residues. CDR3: CASSLGVRGRETQYF. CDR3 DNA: TGTGCCAGCAGCCTTGGAGTCCGGGGTCGGGAGACCCAGTACTTC.

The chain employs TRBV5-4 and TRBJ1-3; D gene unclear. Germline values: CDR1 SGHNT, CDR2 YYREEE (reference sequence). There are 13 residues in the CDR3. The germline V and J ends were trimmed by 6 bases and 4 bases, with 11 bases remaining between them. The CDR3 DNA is TGTGCCAGCACCAGAAGGTTCGGAAACACCATATATTTT. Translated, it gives CASTRRFGNTIYF. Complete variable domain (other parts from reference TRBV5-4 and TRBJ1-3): ETGVTQSPTHLIKTRGQQVTLRCSSQSGHNTVSWYQQALGQGPQFIFQYYREEENGRGNFPPRFSGLQFPNYSSELNVNALELDDSALYLCASTRRFGNTIYFGEGSWLTVV.

CDR3 in amino acids: CASSTGQNTEAFF. CDR3 bases: TGTGCCAGTAGTACCGGGCAGAACACTGAAGCTTTCTTT. The rearrangement uses TRBV19 and TRBJ1-1; D gene ambiguous. The CDR3 totals 13 residues. Germline V gene sequence: CDR1 LNHDA, CDR2 SQIVND (reference sequence). V was shortened by 4 bases and J by 1 base, with 7 bases between the two germline ends.

The CDR3 is CASSPTSGRSYNEQFF. The CDR3 coding sequence is TGTGCCAGCAGCCCCACTAGCGGCCGTTCCTACAATGAGCAGTTCTTC. The rearrangement uses TRBV7-9 and TRBJ2-1, with 8 nucleotides matching TRBD2. The CDR3 is 16 residues long. Germline V lookup: CDR1 SEHNR, CDR2 FQNEAQ (reference sequence). J lost 1 base, V lost 5 bases, and 7 bases had no gene match.